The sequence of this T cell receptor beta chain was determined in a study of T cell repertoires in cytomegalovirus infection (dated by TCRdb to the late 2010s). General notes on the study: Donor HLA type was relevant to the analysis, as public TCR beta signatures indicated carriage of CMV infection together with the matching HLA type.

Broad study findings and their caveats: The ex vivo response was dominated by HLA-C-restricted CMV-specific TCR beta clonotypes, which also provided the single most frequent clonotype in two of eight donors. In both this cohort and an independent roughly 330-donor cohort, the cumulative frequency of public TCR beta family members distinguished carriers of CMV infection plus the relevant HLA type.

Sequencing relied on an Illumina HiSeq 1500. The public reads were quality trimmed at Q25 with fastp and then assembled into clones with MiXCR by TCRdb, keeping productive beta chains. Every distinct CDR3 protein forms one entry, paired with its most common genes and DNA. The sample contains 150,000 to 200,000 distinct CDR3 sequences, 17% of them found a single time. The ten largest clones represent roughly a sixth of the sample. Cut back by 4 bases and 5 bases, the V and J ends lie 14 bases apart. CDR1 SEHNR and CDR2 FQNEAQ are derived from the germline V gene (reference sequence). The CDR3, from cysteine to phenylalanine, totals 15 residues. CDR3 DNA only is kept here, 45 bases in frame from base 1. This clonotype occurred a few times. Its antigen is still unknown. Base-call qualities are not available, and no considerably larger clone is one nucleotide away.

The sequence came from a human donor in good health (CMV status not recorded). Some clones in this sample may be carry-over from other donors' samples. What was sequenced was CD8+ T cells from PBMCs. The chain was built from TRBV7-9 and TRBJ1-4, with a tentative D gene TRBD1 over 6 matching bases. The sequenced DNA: TGTGCCAGCAGCTCTGCCGGGACAAGGAATGAAAAACTGTTTTTT. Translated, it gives CASSSAGTRNEKLFF. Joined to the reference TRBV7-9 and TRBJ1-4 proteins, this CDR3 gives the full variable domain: DTGVSQNPRHKITKRGQNVTFRCDPISEHNRLYWYRQTLGQGPEFLTYFQNEAQLEKSRLLSDRFSAERPKGSFSTLEIQRTEQGDSAMYLCASSSAGTRNEKLFFGSGTQLSVL.